The 4 T cell receptor beta chains in this list originate from one sample, sequenced in a study of blood T cell repertoires in COVID-19. Assay: immunoSEQ multiplex PCR; the TCRdb copy retains only in-frame clones and omits some. Of 150,000 to 200,000 clones listed, around nine tenths are singletons. Sequenced material: peripheral blood. Receptors originate from a man between 65 and 85 years old with acute or convalescent COVID-19.

DNA of the CDR3: TGTGCCAGCAGTTTACGTACGGGTGAGCAGTTCTTC. Its protein product is CASSLRTGEQFF. This chain links TRBV6-2 or TRBV6-3 with TRBJ2-1; no clear D. CDR1 is MNHEY and CDR2 is SVGEGT in the germline V gene. The CDR3 contains 12 residues. V was pared by 4 bases and J by 9 bases, with 10 bases between.

The chain employs TRBV3-1 (or the pseudogene TRBV3-2) and TRBJ1-4, with D possibly matching TRBD1 (5 bases). Germline values: CDR1 LGHDT, CDR2 YNNKEL (reference sequence). The CDR3 is made up of 14 amino acids. Trimming stripped 4 bases from V and 7 bases from J, with 13 bases between. CDR3 in amino acids: CASSLRGEGEKLFF. The CDR3 region has the DNA TGTGCCAGCAGCCTTAGAGGGGAGGGTGAAAAACTGTTTTTT.

This chain connects TRBV5-1 to TRBJ2-5; possible D gene TRBD1, 5 bases. CDR1 SGHRS and CDR2 YFSETQ come from the germline V gene. Trimming removed 6 bases from V and 5 bases from J, with 14 bases in between. The CDR3 covers 13 residues. The CDR3 DNA is TGCGCCAGCAACACAGGTGGTGGCGAGACCCAGTACTTC. This encodes CASNTGGGETQYF.

This clone is a singleton in its sample. V is TRBV9 and J is TRBJ2-1; D might be TRBD1 (6 bases). CDR3 length: 13 residues. CDR1 SGDLS and CDR2 YYNGEE come from the germline V gene. V was cut by 3 bases and J by 10 bases, with 14 bases left in between. Here the CDR3 reads CASSGAGTLEQFF. CDR3 coding DNA: TGTGCCAGCAGCGGGGCCGGGACACTAGAGCAGTTCTTC.